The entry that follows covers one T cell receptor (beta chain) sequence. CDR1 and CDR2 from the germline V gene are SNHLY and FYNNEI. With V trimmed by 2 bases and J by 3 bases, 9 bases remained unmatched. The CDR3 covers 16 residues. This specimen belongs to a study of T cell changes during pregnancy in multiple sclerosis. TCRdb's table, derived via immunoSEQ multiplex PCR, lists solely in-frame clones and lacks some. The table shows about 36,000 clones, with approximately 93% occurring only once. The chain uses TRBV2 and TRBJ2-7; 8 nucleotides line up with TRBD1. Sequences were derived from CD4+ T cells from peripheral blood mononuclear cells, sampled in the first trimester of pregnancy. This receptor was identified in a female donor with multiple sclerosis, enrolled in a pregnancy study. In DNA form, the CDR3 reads TGTGCCAGCAGTGAACCTTGGACAGGGTTGGACTACGAGCAGTACTTC. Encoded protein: CASSEPWTGLDYEQYF.